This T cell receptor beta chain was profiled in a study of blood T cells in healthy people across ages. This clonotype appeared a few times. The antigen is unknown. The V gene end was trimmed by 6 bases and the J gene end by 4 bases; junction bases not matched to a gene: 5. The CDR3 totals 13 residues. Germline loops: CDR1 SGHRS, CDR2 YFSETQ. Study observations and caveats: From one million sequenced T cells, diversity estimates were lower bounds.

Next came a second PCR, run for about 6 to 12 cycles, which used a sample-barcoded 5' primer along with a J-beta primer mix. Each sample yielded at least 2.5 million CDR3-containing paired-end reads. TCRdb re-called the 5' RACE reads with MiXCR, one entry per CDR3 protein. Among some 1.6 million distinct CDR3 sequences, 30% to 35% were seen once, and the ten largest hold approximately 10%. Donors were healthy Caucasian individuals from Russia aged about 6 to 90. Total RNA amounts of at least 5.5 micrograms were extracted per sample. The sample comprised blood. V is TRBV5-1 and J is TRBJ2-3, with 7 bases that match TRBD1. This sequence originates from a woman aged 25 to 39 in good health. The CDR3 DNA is TGCGCCAGCAAGGCAGGGGGTGCAGATACGCAGTATTTT. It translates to CASKAGGADTQYF.